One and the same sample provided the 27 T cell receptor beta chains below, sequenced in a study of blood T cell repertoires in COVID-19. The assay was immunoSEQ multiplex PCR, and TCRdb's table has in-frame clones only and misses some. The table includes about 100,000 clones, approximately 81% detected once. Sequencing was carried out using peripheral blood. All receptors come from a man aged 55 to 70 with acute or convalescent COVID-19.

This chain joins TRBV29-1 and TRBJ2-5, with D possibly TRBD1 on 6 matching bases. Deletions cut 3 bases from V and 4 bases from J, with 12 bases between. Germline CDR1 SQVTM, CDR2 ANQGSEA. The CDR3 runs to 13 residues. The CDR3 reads CSVDSGVRETQYF. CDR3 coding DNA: TGCAGCGTTGATTCAGGGGTCAGAGAGACCCAGTACTTC.

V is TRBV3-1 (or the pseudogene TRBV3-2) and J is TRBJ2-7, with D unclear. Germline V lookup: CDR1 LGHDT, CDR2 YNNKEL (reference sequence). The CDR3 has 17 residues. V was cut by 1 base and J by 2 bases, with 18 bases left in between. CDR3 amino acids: CASSQGSSPGSAYEQYF. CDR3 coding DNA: TGTGCCAGCAGCCAAGGAAGTAGTCCCGGGTCAGCCTACGAGCAGTACTTC.

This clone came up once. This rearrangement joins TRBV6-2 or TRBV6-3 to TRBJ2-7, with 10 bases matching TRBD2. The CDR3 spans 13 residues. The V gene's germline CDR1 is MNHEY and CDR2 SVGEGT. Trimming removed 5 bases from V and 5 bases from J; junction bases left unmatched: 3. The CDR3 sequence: CASSLAGVHEQYF. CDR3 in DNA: TGTGCCAGCAGTCTAGCGGGAGTGCACGAGCAGTACTTC.

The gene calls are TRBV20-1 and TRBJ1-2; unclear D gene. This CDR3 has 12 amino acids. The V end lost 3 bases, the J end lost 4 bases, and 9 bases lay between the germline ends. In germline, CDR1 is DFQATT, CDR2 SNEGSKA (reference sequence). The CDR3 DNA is TGCAGTGCTAGTAGAGGGTCCTATGGCTACACCTTC. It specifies CSASRGSYGYTF.

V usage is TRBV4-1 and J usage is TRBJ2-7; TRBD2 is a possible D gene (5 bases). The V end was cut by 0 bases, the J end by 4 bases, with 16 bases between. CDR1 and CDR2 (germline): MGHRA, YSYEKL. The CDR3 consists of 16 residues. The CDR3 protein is CASSQDPRGSKYEQYF. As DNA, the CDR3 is TGCGCCAGCAGCCAAGATCCCAGAGGGAGCAAGTACGAGCAGTACTTC.

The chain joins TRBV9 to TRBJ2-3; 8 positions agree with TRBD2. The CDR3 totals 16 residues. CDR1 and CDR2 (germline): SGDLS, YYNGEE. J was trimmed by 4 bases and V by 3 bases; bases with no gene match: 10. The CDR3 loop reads CASSARGGTSSDTQYF. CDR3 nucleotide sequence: TGTGCCAGCAGCGCCCGAGGTGGGACTAGTTCAGATACGCAGTATTTT. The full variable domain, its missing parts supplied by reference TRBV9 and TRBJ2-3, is DSGVTQTPKHLITATGQRVTLRCSPRSGDLSVYWYQQSLDQGLQFLIQYYNGEERAKGNILERFSAQQFPDLHSELNLSSLELGDSALYFCASSARGGTSSDTQYFGPGTRLTVL.

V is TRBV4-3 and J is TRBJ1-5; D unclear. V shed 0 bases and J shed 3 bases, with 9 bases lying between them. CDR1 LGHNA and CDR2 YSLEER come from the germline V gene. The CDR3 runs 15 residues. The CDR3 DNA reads TGCGCCAGCAGCCAAGATAGAAATCCCAATCAGCCCCAGCATTTT. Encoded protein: CASSQDRNPNQPQHF.

The CDR3 here is CASSQDLSGRETQYF. The CDR3 DNA sequence: TGTGCCAGCTCACAAGACCTGTCGGGGAGAGAGACCCAGTACTTC. V and J are TRBV18 and TRBJ2-5, with a tentative D call TRBD2 (5 bases). CDR1 is KGHSH and CDR2 is LQKENI in the germline V gene. The V end lost 4 bases, the J end lost 4 bases, and 16 bases lay between the germline ends. This CDR3 has 15 residues.

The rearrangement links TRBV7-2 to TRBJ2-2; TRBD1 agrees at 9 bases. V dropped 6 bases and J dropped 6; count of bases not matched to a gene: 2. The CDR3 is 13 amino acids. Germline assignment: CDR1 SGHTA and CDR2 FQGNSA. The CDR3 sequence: CASRRQGAGELFF. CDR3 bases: TGTGCCAGCAGGAGACAGGGGGCCGGGGAGCTGTTTTTT.

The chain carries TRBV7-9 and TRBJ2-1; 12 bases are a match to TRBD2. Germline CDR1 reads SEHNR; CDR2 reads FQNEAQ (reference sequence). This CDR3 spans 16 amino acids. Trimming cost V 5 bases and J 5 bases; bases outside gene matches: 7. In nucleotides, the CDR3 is TGTGCCAGCAGCGTGACTCTAGCGGGAGGGGACAATGAGCAGTTCTTC. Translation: CASSVTLAGGDNEQFF.

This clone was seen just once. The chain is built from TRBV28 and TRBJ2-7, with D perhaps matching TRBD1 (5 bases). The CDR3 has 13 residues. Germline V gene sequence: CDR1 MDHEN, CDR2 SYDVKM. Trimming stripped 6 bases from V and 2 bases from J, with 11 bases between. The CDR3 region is CASRPQDPYEQYF. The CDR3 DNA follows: TGTGCCAGCAGGCCACAGGACCCCTACGAGCAGTACTTC.

In nucleotides, the CDR3 is TGCGCCAGCAGCAGCCTTTGGGGAGAGAACTCTGGAAACACCATATATTTT. Translated, it gives CASSSLWGENSGNTIYF. J is TRBJ1-3 and V is TRBV4-1; D is uncertain. The V and J ends lost 5 bases and 0 bases respectively, with 17 bases between them. The CDR3 spans 17 residues. Germline-derived CDR1 and CDR2 are MGHRA and YSYEKL.

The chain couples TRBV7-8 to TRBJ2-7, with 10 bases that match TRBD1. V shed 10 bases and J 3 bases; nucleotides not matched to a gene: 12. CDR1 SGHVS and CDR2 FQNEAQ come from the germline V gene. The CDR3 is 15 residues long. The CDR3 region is CATRRGQGVIYEQYF. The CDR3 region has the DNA TGTGCCACCCGCCGAGGACAGGGGGTAATCTACGAGCAGTACTTC.

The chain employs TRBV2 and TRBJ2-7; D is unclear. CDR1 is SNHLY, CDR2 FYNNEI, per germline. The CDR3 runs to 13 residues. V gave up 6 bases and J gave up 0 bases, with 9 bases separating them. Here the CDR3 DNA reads TGTGCCAGCAGCGGTGAAGTCTCCTACGAGCAGTACTTC. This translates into CASSGEVSYEQYF.

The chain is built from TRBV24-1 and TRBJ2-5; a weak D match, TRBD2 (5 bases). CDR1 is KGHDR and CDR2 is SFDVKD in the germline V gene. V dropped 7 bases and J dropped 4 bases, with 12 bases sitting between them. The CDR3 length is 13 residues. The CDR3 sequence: CATSPRGAETQYF. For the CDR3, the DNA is TGTGCCACCAGCCCCCGGGGTGCAGAGACCCAGTACTTC.

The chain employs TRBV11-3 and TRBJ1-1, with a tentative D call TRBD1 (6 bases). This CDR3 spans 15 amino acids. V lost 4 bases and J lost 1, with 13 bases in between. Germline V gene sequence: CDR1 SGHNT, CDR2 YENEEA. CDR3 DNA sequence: TGTGCCAGCAGCTCTCAGGGCAGGGGGAACACTGAAGCTTTCTTT. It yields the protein CASSSQGRGNTEAFF.

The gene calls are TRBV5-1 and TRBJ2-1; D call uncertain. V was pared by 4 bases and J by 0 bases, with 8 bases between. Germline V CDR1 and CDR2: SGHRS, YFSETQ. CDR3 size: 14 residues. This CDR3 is CASSILPSYNEQFF. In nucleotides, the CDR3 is TGCGCCAGCAGCATACTCCCCTCCTACAATGAGCAGTTCTTC.

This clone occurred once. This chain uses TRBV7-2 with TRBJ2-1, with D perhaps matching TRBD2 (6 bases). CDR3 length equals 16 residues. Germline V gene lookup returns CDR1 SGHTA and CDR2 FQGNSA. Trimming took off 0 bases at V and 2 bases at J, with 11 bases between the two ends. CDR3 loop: CASSLAGGGTYNEQFF. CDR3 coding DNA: TGTGCCAGCAGCTTAGCTGGTGGGGGGACCTACAATGAGCAGTTCTTC.

The CDR3 protein is CASSSWALAGGFGDTQYF. CDR3 sequence (DNA): TGTGCCAGCAGTTCTTGGGCGCTAGCGGGAGGGTTTGGAGATACGCAGTATTTT. The chain combines TRBV7-3 with TRBJ2-3, with TRBD2 identical over 12 bases. In germline, CDR1 is SGHTA, CDR2 FQGTGA. CDR3 length equals 18 residues. The ends lost 6 bases at V and 5 bases at J; junction bases unmatched: 15. Filled out from reference TRBV7-3 and TRBJ2-3, the complete variable domain reads GAGVSQTPSNKVTEKGKYVELRCDPISGHTALYWYRQSLGQGPEFLIYFQGTGAADDSGLPNDRFFAVRPEGSVSTLKIQRTERGDSAVYLCASSSWALAGGFGDTQYFGPGTRLTVL.

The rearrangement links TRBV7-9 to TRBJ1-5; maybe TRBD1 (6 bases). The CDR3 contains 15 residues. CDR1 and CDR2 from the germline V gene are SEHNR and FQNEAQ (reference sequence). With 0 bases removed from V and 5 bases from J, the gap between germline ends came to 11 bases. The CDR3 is CASSLAGTMDQPQHF. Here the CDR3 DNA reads TGTGCCAGCAGCTTAGCAGGGACAATGGATCAGCCCCAGCATTTT.

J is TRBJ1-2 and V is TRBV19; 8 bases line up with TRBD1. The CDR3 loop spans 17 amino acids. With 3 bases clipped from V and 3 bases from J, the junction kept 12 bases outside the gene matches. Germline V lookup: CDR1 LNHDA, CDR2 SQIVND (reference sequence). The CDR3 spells CASSIIGQGLDDYGYTF. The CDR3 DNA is TGTGCCAGTAGTATTATTGGACAGGGACTCGATGACTATGGCTACACCTTC. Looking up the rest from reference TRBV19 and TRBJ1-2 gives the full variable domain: DGGITQSPKYLFRKEGQNVTLSCEQNLNHDAMYWYRQDPGQGLRLIYYSQIVNDFQKGDIAEGYSVSREKKESFPLTVTSAQKNPTAFYLCASSIIGQGLDDYGYTFGSGTRLTVV.

Written as DNA, the CDR3 is TGTGCCAGCAGCTTAGGGACTAGCGGAGTTCAAGAGACCCAGTACTTC. It translates to CASSLGTSGVQETQYF. This chain links TRBV11-3 with TRBJ2-5; TRBD2 agrees at 10 bases. Per germline, CDR1 SGHNT and CDR2 YENEEA. This CDR3 has 16 residues. Trimming took 1 base from V and 2 from J; bases not matched to a gene: 4.

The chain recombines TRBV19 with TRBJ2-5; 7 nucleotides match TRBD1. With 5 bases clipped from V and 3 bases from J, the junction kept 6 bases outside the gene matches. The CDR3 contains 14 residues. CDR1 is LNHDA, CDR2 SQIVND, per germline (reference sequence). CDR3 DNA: TGTGCCAGTAGTCCCCTGGGGACAGAAGAGACCCAGTACTTC. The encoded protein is CASSPLGTEETQYF. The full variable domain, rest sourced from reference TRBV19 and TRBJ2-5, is DGGITQSPKYLFRKEGQNVTLSCEQNLNHDAMYWYRQDPGQGLRLIYYSQIVNDFQKGDIAEGYSVSREKKESFPLTVTSAQKNPTAFYLCASSPLGTEETQYFGPGTRLLVL.

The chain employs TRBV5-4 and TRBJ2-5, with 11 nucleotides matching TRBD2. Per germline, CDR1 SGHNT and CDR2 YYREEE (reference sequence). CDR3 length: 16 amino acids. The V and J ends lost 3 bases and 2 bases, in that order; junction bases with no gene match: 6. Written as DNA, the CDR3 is TGTGCCAGCAGCTCCGGACTAGCGGGTAGACAAGAGACCCAGTACTTC. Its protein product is CASSSGLAGRQETQYF.

In DNA, the CDR3 is TGTGCCTGGAGTGTACCCGGGATGGGGGGTTATGGCTACACCTTC. Translated: CAWSVPGMGGYGYTF. The chain recombines TRBV30 with TRBJ1-2, with D possibly matching TRBD1 (5 bases). The V end lost 0 bases, the J end lost 5 bases, and 16 bases lay between the germline ends. Germline loops: CDR1 GTSNPN, CDR2 SVGIG (reference sequence). The CDR3 loop spans 15 amino acids. The full variable domain, with the rest looked up from reference TRBV30 and TRBJ1-2, is SQTIHQWPATLVQPVGSPLSLECTVEGTSNPNLYWYRQAAGRGLQLLFYSVGIGQISSEVPQNLSASRPQDRQFILSSKKLLLSDSGFYLCAWSVPGMGGYGYTFGSGTRLTVV.

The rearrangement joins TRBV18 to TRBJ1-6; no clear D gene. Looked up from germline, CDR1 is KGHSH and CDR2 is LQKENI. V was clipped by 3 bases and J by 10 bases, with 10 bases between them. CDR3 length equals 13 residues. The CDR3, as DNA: TGTGCCAGCTCACCCTTGGAGGAGTCACCCCTCCACTTT. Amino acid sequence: CASSPLEESPLHF.

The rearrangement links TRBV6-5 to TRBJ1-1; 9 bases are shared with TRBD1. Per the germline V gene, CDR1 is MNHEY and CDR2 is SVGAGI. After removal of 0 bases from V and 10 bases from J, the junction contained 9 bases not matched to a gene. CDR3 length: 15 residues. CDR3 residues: CASSYSGTGSFGAFF. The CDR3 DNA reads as TGTGCCAGCAGTTACTCCGGGACAGGGTCTTTTGGAGCTTTCTTT.